A selection of T cell receptor beta chains follows, all from one sample in a study of response to subunit inactivated influenza vaccine. MiXCR, run by TCRdb on the RT-PCR reads, gives a single entry per CDR3 protein. This table has around 490,000 distinct CDR3 sequences, approximately 7.7% appearing once. The sample consisted of PBMCs from blood, taken less than 30 months after vaccination. Source of these receptors: a man between 50 and 70 years old who received an inactivated influenza vaccine. CDR3s include the opening cysteine and the closing phenylalanine or tryptophan. A D gene is named only where the DNA matches it firmly. Clone size is given for some rows only: seen once, a few or many times, or a class if the clone is expanded.

len: 15
d_gene: NA
v_gene: TRBV7-9
j_gene: TRBJ2-5
abundance: few
CDR3aa: CASSLGRQSQETQYF
CDR3nt: TGTGCCAGCAGCTTAGGTCGGCAGTCCCAAGAGACCCAGTACTTC

len: 14
d_gene: TRBD2
v_gene: TRBV6-2/TRBV6-3
j_gene: TRBJ2-7
abundance: many
CDR3aa: CASSRLAGAYEQYF
CDR3nt: TGTGCCAGCAGTCGACTAGCGGGTGCCTACGAGCAGTACTTC

len: 14
d_gene: NA
v_gene: TRBV12-3/TRBV12-4
j_gene: TRBJ2-3
abundance: many
CDR3aa: CASSGVTSTDTQYF
CDR3nt: TGTGCCAGCAGTGGGGTAACGAGCACAGATACGCAGTATTTT

len: 15
d_gene: NA
v_gene: TRBV12-3/TRBV12-4
j_gene: TRBJ1-5
abundance: many
CDR3aa: CASSLSPGDNQPQHF
CDR3nt: TGTGCCAGCAGTTTAAGTCCCGGGGACAATCAGCCCCAGCATTTT

len: 14
d_gene: TRBD2
v_gene: TRBV20-1
j_gene: TRBJ2-1
abundance: few
CDR3aa: CSARGLAGGKEQFF
CDR3nt: TGCAGTGCTAGGGGACTAGCGGGAGGAAAAGAGCAGTTCTTC

len: 12
d_gene: NA
v_gene: TRBV10-3
j_gene: TRBJ2-1
abundance: NA
CDR3aa: CVTGQSYNEQFF
CDR3nt: TGTGTTACAGGGCAATCCTACAATGAGCAGTTCTTC

len: 15
d_gene: TRBD2
v_gene: TRBV20-1
j_gene: TRBJ2-3
abundance: many
CDR3aa: CSASGTRTLTDTQYF
CDR3nt: TGCAGTGCTTCCGGGACTAGAACACTCACAGATACGCAGTATTTT

len: 12
d_gene: NA
v_gene: TRBV3-1
j_gene: TRBJ1-2
abundance: many
CDR3aa: CASSRRQSGYTF
CDR3nt: TGTGCCAGCAGCCGAAGGCAGAGCGGCTACACCTTC

len: 15
d_gene: TRBD2
v_gene: TRBV12-3/TRBV12-4
j_gene: TRBJ2-1
abundance: few
CDR3aa: CASSLSTSGSNEQFF
CDR3nt: TGTGCCAGCAGTTTATCGACTAGCGGGAGCAATGAGCAGTTCTTC

len: 13
d_gene: NA
v_gene: TRBV30
j_gene: TRBJ2-7
abundance: NA
CDR3aa: CAWSATGTTEQYF
CDR3nt: TGTGCCTGGAGTGCGACAGGTACTACGGAGCAGTACTTC

len: 14
d_gene: TRBD2
v_gene: TRBV9
j_gene: TRBJ2-1
abundance: few
CDR3aa: CASSASGLASEQFF
CDR3nt: TGTGCCAGCAGCGCGTCGGGACTAGCGAGTGAGCAGTTCTTC

len: 15
d_gene: NA
v_gene: TRBV21-1
j_gene: TRBJ2-7
abundance: NA
CDR3aa: CASSSRLVDPYEQCF
CDR3nt: TGTGCCAGCAGCTCTCGACTAGTAGACCCCTACGAGCAGTGCTTC

len: 13
d_gene: NA
v_gene: TRBV12-3/TRBV12-4
j_gene: TRBJ1-6
abundance: few
CDR3aa: CASSQRLNSPLHF
CDR3nt: TGTGCCAGCAGCCAGCGACTTAATTCACCCCTCCACTTT

len: 17
d_gene: TRBD2
v_gene: TRBV15
j_gene: TRBJ2-7
abundance: few
CDR3aa: CATSNGGLAGAYHEQYF
CDR3nt: TGTGCCACCAGCAACGGGGGACTAGCGGGAGCTTACCACGAGCAGTACTTC

len: 17
d_gene: TRBD1
v_gene: TRBV9
j_gene: TRBJ2-3
abundance: few
CDR3aa: CASSVGPPDRGTDTQYF
CDR3nt: TGTGCCAGCAGCGTAGGCCCCCCCGACAGGGGCACAGATACGCAGTATTTT

len: 14
d_gene: NA
v_gene: TRBV5-1
j_gene: TRBJ2-3
abundance: many
CDR3aa: CASQVQGHTDTQYF
CDR3nt: TGCGCCAGCCAAGTCCAGGGACACACAGATACGCAGTATTTT

len: 15
d_gene: NA
v_gene: TRBV6-1
j_gene: TRBJ1-6
abundance: many
CDR3aa: CASSPDSSGNSPLHF
CDR3nt: TGTGCCAGCAGTCCAGACAGTAGCGGTAATTCACCCCTCCACTTT

len: 15
d_gene: NA
v_gene: TRBV12-3/TRBV12-4
j_gene: TRBJ2-2
abundance: many
CDR3aa: CASTIRGANTGELFF
CDR3nt: TGTGCCAGCACTATCAGGGGAGCGAACACCGGGGAGCTGTTTTTT

len: 12
d_gene: NA
v_gene: TRBV6-1
j_gene: TRBJ1-6
abundance: few
CDR3aa: CASYRAGSPLHF
CDR3nt: TGTGCCAGCTACAGGGCAGGGTCACCCCTCCACTTT

len: 14
d_gene: NA
v_gene: TRBV20-1
j_gene: TRBJ2-1
abundance: few
CDR3aa: CSAPFSGSYNEQFF
CDR3nt: TGCAGTGCCCCCTTTAGCGGCTCCTACAATGAGCAGTTCTTC

len: 14
d_gene: TRBD2
v_gene: TRBV7-9
j_gene: TRBJ2-1
abundance: many
CDR3aa: CASLTSGRVNEQFF
CDR3nt: TGTGCCAGCCTTACTAGCGGGAGGGTAAATGAGCAGTTCTTC

len: 15
d_gene: TRBD1
v_gene: TRBV5-1
j_gene: TRBJ2-2
abundance: many
CDR3aa: CASSQTGVWTGELFF
CDR3nt: TGCGCCAGCAGCCAAACAGGGGTTTGGACCGGGGAGCTGTTTTTT

len: 14
d_gene: NA
v_gene: TRBV11-2
j_gene: TRBJ2-1
abundance: many
CDR3aa: CASSFGSLENEQFF
CDR3nt: TGTGCCAGCAGCTTTGGGAGCTTGGAGAATGAGCAGTTCTTC

len: 15
d_gene: NA
v_gene: TRBV3-1
j_gene: TRBJ2-5
abundance: NA
CDR3aa: CASSQVPGTTETQYF
CDR3nt: TGTGCCAGCAGCCAAGTTCCGGGTACTACGGAGACCCAGTACTTC

len: 13
d_gene: NA
v_gene: TRBV2
j_gene: TRBJ2-5
abundance: few
CDR3aa: CASIGPGEETQYF
CDR3nt: TGTGCCAGCATCGGACCCGGGGAGGAGACCCAGTACTTC

len: 13
d_gene: NA
v_gene: TRBV12-3/TRBV12-4
j_gene: TRBJ1-1
abundance: many
CDR3aa: CASSSYGGNEAFF
CDR3nt: TGTGCCAGCAGCTCTTATGGGGGGAACGAAGCTTTCTTT

len: 14
d_gene: NA
v_gene: TRBV12-3/TRBV12-4
j_gene: TRBJ2-6
abundance: NA
CDR3aa: CASSLQLGANVLTF
CDR3nt: TGTGCCAGCAGCTTACAGTTGGGGGCCAACGTCCTGACTTTC

len: 16
d_gene: NA
v_gene: TRBV4-1
j_gene: TRBJ2-1
abundance: NA
CDR3aa: CASSPRQRSANNEQFF
CDR3nt: TGCGCCAGCAGCCCTAGACAGCGGTCGGCGAACAATGAGCAGTTCTTC

len: 11
d_gene: NA
v_gene: TRBV5-1
j_gene: TRBJ1-3
abundance: few
CDR3aa: CASSPGDTIYF
CDR3nt: TGCGCCAGCAGCCCCGGGGACACCATATATTTT

len: 13
d_gene: NA
v_gene: TRBV28
j_gene: TRBJ2-3
abundance: few
CDR3aa: CASSPDGRGTQYF
CDR3nt: TGTGCCAGCAGTCCCGACGGGCGGGGTACGCAGTATTTT

len: 12
d_gene: NA
v_gene: TRBV12-3/TRBV12-4
j_gene: TRBJ2-4
abundance: few
CDR3aa: CASSTIGLPQYF
CDR3nt: TGTGCCAGCAGCACGATCGGGCTTCCCCAGTACTTC

len: 17
d_gene: TRBD2
v_gene: TRBV12-3/TRBV12-4
j_gene: TRBJ2-2
abundance: few
CDR3aa: CASSLKSGRLSTGELFF
CDR3nt: TGTGCCAGCAGTTTAAAAAGCGGGAGATTAAGCACCGGGGAGCTGTTTTTT

len: 14
d_gene: NA
v_gene: TRBV6-1
j_gene: TRBJ1-5
abundance: few
CDR3aa: CASTHPLGNQPQHF
CDR3nt: TGTGCCAGCACCCACCCTCTGGGAAATCAGCCCCAGCATTTT